The entry that follows covers one T cell receptor beta chain sequence. It lacks a known antigen. Base qualities are not provided; no much larger clone lies one nucleotide away. This entry is derived from a study of T cell responses to AZD1222 COVID-19 vaccine (TCRdb year 2021). With regard to the full study: AZD1222 recipients given second doses at about 4 weeks or at about 12 weeks were pooled, since spike-specific TCR depth and breadth were not found to differ between the two schedules. A total of around 240 trial participants underwent TCR sequencing, of whom roughly 210 had received two doses of AZD1222 and roughly 26 had received two doses of the MenACWY control vaccine. Enrollment into the trials was organized by age into subgroups of 18-55, 56-69 and 70-plus years, and those subgroups contained approximately 160, 26 and 62 TCR-sequenced participants, respectively. Results the study describes overall, beyond this receptor: Only six or seven AZD1222 recipients were SARS-CoV-2 seropositive at baseline, limiting conclusions about previously exposed vaccinees. Epitopes outside the regions mutated in the B.1.351 and B.1.1.7 variants were reportedly recognized by nearly half of the unique spike-specific TCRs. Spike-specific TCR breadth and depth rose significantly after two AZD1222 doses compared with day 0 and with MenACWY recipients. Participants were mostly white British, with more females than males. The authors suggested clonal diversity may have been underestimated. Because no day 14 peak-response samples were available, the repertoires could be characterized only after the peak T cell response. The whole spike protein was spanned by vaccine-associated CD4 TCRs, and dominant responses were seen in regions 160-218 and 743-854. The 56-69-year group was small, and its depth increase did not reach significance, likely because of low power.

The V and J ends are trimmed by 6 bases and 3 bases, leaving 17 bases between them. From the cysteine through the phenylalanine, the CDR3 covers 14 amino acids. The retained sequence is limited to the CDR3, 42 bases, with the frame set at the first base. The germline V gene specifies SQVTM as CDR1 and ANQGSEA as CDR2. The CDR3 regions of human TCRbeta chains were analyzed by immunosequencing. The authors' pipeline ran thus. Repertoire TCRs were matched against a reference library of SARS-CoV-2-specific TCRs generated with the MIRA antigen-specificity platform. Breadth meant the fraction of unique TCRs that were SARS-CoV-2-associated, whereas depth meant the fraction of total T cells that were SARS-CoV-2-associated. Using the MIRA data, every spike-specific TCR was mapped to the spike region that the TCR reacted to and assigned to either a CD4 or a CD8 class. Log10-transformed breadth and depth values were compared by one-way ANOVA with Sidak's multiple comparisons tests. TCRdb provides this immuneACCESS table in a form limited to in-frame rearrangements. Some clones are lacking; in checked studies, under half of them reflect an unresolved V gene, and why the rest are absent is not known. That table supplies the V and J calls and clone size; D and trimming were determined from the DNA. Within this sample are fewer than 150,000 clones, with 93% of them counted one time only. Roughly 5% of the sample lies in the top ten.

The time point label on this specimen signifies: baseline before first vaccination. Vaccinee samples came from UK trials COV001 and COV002, including a single-blind randomized controlled phase 2/3 trial of AZD1222 (ChAdOx1 nCoV-19) in healthy adults. For TCRbeta chain sequencing, PBMC samples from trial participants were taken at day 0 and at day 28 after the second dose. The origin of this receptor is an adult in good health. Sequenced material: peripheral blood, taken on day 0 of AZD1222 vaccination. The V gene is TRBV29-1 and the J gene is TRBJ1-1; a tentative D match to TRBD1 spans 6 bases. The DNA sequence follows: TGCAGCGTCGGAGAATATTCAGGGGACACTGAAGCTTTCTTT. It encodes CSVGEYSGDTEAFF.